Listed here is a single TCR beta chain. This clone occurred a few times. Which antigen it targets is not known. Qualities for individual bases were not recorded, and no much larger clone is one base off. This specimen comes from a study of cytomegalovirus exposure and HLA in healthy donors (dated 2017 in TCRdb). In the study overall: According to an earlier analysis of 587 of the donors, about 179 million T cells yielded some 120 million unique TCR beta sequences and around 300 Gb of sequence data. An early release that covered more than 550 HLA-typed donors contained approximately 300 gigabases of sequencing data and around 80 million unique TCR sequences. Of the roughly 400 genotyped donors, more than 75% were placed in the genetic ancestry cluster associated with self-reported Caucasian donors. The study aimed to test whether signatures of past pathogen exposure could be identified by cataloging public T cell receptors. The T cell repertoires of 666 subjects were profiled by immunosequencing and related to cytomegalovirus serostatus. In addition to the first cohort of 650 to 800 subjects, a separate validation cohort of 120 different subjects was used. High-throughput TCR immunosequencing, statistical association of individual TCRs with disease status, and machine learning were combined to predict cytomegalovirus infection status. A later analysis re-examined previously published TCR beta repertoires from 600 to 700 donors and added high-resolution HLA genotyping to investigate patterns of TCR occurrence. Rather than drawing on any new phenotypic data, the later analysis identified candidate immune exposures from TCR beta sequences and the way those sequences occurred across donors. To decide whether each TCR beta V gene segment behaved as functional or pseudogenic, an earlier analysis of some 600 of the donors relied on high-throughput TCR beta sequencing. Donor age, sex, ethnicity and CMV serostatus were compiled together with the repertoire data. A later genetic analysis used genome-wide SNP genotypes for about three fifths of the 666 donors, treating that subset as a discovery cohort. All discovery cohort repertoires had been generated on a single sequencing platform. HLA typing covered class I and class II loci at four-digit resolution. Typing coverage varied by locus: 629-630 donors for A, B, C, DRB1 and DQB1; approximately 500 for DQA1; over 600 for DPA1; 400 to 480 for DPB1. Four or five DR-DQ haplotypes were handled as single units for association and clustering because linkage in the cohort was strong. Among about 400 genotyped donors of the cohort, an average of roughly 230,000 unique TCR beta nucleotide sequences was sequenced per donor, of which roughly 17% were non-productive. What the research found in general, with its limitations: Linkage disequilibrium might explain the correlated functional status among segregating V segments, but an unknown experimental factor could not be ruled out. The classifier was reported to diagnose cytomegalovirus status with high specificity and sensitivity in both the original cohort and the validation cohort. V-gene and J-gene trimming of TCR beta chains was associated with a missense DCLRE1C variant in a later genetic analysis, and the association was replicated in an independent cohort. The authors suggested that the approach could potentially be generalized to other disease states and immunological phenotypes. Roughly uniform sequencing depth across donors was assumed in presence/absence analyses, although this assumption may not hold. A group of highly shared sequence variants was considered likely to be a technical artifact of the sequencing pipeline. Three of the identified cytomegalovirus-associated TCR beta chains were confirmed in vitro to be specific for cytomegalovirus antigens. Several of the top co-occurrence clusters appeared to be linked to parvovirus B19, influenza, CMV and Epstein-Barr virus, according to a later analysis. In a later analysis, HLA-associated TCR beta chains showed more clonal expansion and lower generation probabilities than non-associated chains that were equally common. Broadly in line with IMGT annotations, most TCR beta V segments showed up in productive rearrangements about 87% or about 30% of the time in an earlier analysis of a few hundred of the donors. Most TCR sequences were seen in very few donors, while some public TCRs were found in many individuals. A further reported finding was that TCR beta sequences accurately predicted the HLA-A and HLA-B alleles for most subjects in the first cohort. In a later genetic analysis, fewer N-insertions in productive TCRs were reported among donors in an Asian-associated ancestry cluster than the approximately 710-donor mean. Because the 87-base-pair reads could not distinguish some IMGT-functional V segments, including TRBV6-2 and TRBV6-3, those segments were excluded. In a later analysis, the rate of TCR association differed among HLA loci, with DRB1 alleles having the most associated TCRs and HLA-C alleles having the fewest. A later analysis found that most CMV-associated TCR beta chains appeared HLA-restricted, with HLA associations seemingly driven largely by CMV exposure. In a later analysis, 16,951 TCR beta sequences were associated with specific HLA alleles at a false discovery rate of 0.05. The only immune exposure information available for the cohort was CMV serostatus. The study gave a list of 150 to 200 TCR beta chains associated with cytomegalovirus. Because counts were too low, about 18 rarely observed V segments, including chromosome 9 orphons, were excluded from the earlier analysis of a few hundred of the donors. This cohort had only TCR beta chains sequenced, and the lack of alpha or paired-chain data limited which features could be detected. HLA typing was unavailable for some donors at each locus, so association tests used only the typed subset. When HLA alleles, especially DR and DQ, strongly co-occurred, TCR associations were difficult to assign to individual alleles.

The cohort comprised under 700 healthy bone marrow donors. At the time of sampling, every cohort member was nominally healthy, though immune exposures that went unrecorded were likely present. The donor was CMV seronegative and was included in the group of a few hundred seronegative cohort members. A peripheral blood sample was collected from each donor, and TCR beta sequencing was performed on peripheral blood mononuclear cells. The Qiagen DNeasy Blood Extraction Kit was used to extract genomic DNA from the blood cell samples. The germline V gene specifies SGHRS as CDR1 and YFSETQ as CDR2. The CDR3 numbers 14 residues from cysteine through phenylalanine. Only CDR3 DNA is held: 42 bases, read in frame from base 1. Libraries were made using the immunoSEQ multiplex PCR assay. The multiplex PCR relied on a mix of 60 forward primers for TCR Vbeta segments and 13 reverse primers for TCR Jbeta segments. The CDR3 region of rearranged TCR beta genes was amplified from genomic DNA by a multiplex PCR assay. The Illumina HiSeq System was used to sequence the amplified TCR beta libraries as 87-base-pair reads. The authors' analysis ran thus. Across the 500 to 700 repertoires, a later analysis counted 80 million or so unique TCR beta chains, roughly 11 million of which were shared by at least two donors. Raw reads were error-corrected and collapsed into unique sequences by a nearest-neighbor algorithm in which closely related sequences were merged to remove PCR and sequencing errors. To assign V, D and J gene segments, CDR3 sequences were aligned to IMGT reference sequences. Each retained sequence needed at least a six-nucleotide match to both a V gene segment and a J gene segment. A rearrangement was called productive if the CDR3 had no stop codons and remained in frame with V and J, and every other rearrangement was called non-productive. Following IMGT convention, CDR3 was defined as the stretch from the second conserved V-encoded cysteine up to the conserved J-encoded phenylalanine. The earlier analysis of 500 to 650 of the donors excluded any sequence lacking an unambiguous match to a single V gene segment. In an earlier analysis of about 590 of the donors, a V segment was called functional when productive rearrangements were above 56.7%, and segregating when the standard deviation between donors exceeded 5%. To diagnose cytomegalovirus status from the catalog of TCR beta chain sequences, a statistical classification framework was built. A later analysis assigned V and J genes by comparing TCR nucleotide sequences with IMGT/GENE-DB human TR gene sequences. The TCRdist pipeline was used in a later analysis to assign CDR3 sequences and most-parsimonious VDJ recombination scenarios. In a later analysis, each TCR beta chain was defined by its CDR3 amino acid sequence together with its V-gene family, and reads without a unique V-gene family were excluded. A later analysis removed 592 highly shared, low-generation-probability nucleotide sequences to deal with suspected cross-contamination and a sequencing artifact. In a later analysis, a clonal expansion index for each public chain was calculated from normalized within-repertoire ranks of inferred template counts. Generation probabilities in a later analysis came from a VDJ recombination model fitted to out-of-frame rearrangements, and those results were checked against IGoR. In a later analysis, hypergeometric tests were used to score TCR-TCR, TCR-HLA and TCR-CMV co-occurrence, with a repertoire-size bias correction applied to TCR pairs. In a later analysis, false discovery rates were estimated by permuting HLA or CMV assignments 20 times. In a later analysis, co-occurring TCRs were grouped using DBSCAN, with TCRdist sequence similarity added in when clustering inside HLA-allele-positive subsets. Co-occurrence clustering excluded repertoires with fewer than 30,000 or more than 120,000 public chains, plus five with anomalous nucleotide sharing. Sourced from immuneACCESS, this table was stored by TCRdb with only in-frame sequences that have V and J called. A share of the clones is absent; for the studies checked, an unresolved V gene accounts for under half, and the remainder has no known explanation. That table gives V, J and clone size, and the DNA gave D and trimming. In this sample the table shows roughly 180,000 clones, 70% to 80% of which occur a single time. The ten biggest clones cover roughly 3% of the sample.

The rearrangement combines TRBV5-1 with TRBJ2-5, with TRBD1 identical over 9 junction bases. The end of the DNA is better explained by TRBJ2-7, so the J call may be wrong. The sample comprised PBMCs. This receptor was taken from a male donor in good health and CMV-seronegative. CDR3 protein: CASRTGTGTYEQYF. The bases read TGCGCCAGCAGGACCGGGACAGGGACCTACGAGCAGTACTTC.